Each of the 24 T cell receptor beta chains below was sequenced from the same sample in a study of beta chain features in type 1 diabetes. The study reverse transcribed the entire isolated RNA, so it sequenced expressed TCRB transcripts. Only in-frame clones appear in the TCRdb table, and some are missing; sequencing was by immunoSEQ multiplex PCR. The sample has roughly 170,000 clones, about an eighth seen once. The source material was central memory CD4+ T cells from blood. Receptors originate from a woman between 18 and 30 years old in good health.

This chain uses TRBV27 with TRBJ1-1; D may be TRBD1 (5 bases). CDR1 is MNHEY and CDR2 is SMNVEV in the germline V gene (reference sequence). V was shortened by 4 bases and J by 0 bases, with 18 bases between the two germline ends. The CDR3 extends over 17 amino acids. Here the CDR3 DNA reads TGTGCCAGCAGTTCGACCCGACAGCACCTCATGAACACTGAAGCTTTCTTT. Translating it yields CASSSTRQHLMNTEAFF.

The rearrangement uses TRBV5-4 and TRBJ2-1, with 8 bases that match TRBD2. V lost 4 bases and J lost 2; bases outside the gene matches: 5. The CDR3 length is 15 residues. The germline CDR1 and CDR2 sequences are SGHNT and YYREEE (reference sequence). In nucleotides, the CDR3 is TGTGCCAGCAGCCCTCTCGGGAGGGCCTACAATGAGCAGTTCTTC. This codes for CASSPLGRAYNEQFF.

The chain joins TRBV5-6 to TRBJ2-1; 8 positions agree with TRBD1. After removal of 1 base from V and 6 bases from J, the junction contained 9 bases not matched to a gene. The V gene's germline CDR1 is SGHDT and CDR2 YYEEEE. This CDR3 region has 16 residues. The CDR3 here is CASSLIQGAKSNEQFF. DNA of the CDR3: TGTGCCAGCAGCTTGATTCAGGGGGCCAAGTCCAATGAGCAGTTCTTC.

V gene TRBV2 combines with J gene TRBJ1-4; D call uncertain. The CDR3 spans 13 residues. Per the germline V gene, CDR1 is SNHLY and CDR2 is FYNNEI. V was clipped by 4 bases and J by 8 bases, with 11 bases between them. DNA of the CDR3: TGTGCCAGCAGTGTACTCCTGAAGGAAAAACTGTTTTTT. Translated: CASSVLLKEKLFF.

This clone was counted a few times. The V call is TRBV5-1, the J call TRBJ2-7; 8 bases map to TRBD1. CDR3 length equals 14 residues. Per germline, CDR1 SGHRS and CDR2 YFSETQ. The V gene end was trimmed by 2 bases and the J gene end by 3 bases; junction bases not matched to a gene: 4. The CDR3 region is CASSFPDRVYEQYF. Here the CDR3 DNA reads TGCGCCAGCAGCTTTCCGGACAGGGTCTACGAGCAGTACTTC.

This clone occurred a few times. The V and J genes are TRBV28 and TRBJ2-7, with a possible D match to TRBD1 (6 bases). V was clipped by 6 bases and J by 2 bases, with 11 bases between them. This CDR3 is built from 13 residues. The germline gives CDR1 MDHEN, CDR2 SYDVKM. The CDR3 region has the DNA TGTGCCAGCAGGATGGACAGCCCCTACGAGCAGTACTTC. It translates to CASRMDSPYEQYF.

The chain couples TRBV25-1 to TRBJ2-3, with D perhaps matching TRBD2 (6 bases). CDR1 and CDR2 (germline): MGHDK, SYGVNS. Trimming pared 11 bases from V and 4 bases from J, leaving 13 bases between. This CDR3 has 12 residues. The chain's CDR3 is CAARGSADTQYF. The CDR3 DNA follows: TGTGCCGCCCGGGGGAGCGCAGATACGCAGTATTTT.

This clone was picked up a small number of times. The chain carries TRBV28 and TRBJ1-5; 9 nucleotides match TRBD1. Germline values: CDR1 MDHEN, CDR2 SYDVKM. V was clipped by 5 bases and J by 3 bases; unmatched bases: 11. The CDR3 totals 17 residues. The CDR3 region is CASSGTDRGLDNQPQHF. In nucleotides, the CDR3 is TGTGCCAGCAGTGGAACGGACAGGGGATTAGACAATCAGCCCCAGCATTTT.

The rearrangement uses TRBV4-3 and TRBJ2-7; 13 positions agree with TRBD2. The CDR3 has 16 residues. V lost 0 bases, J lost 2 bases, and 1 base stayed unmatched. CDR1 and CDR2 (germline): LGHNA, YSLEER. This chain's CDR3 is CASSQDGLAGAYEQYF. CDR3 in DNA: TGCGCCAGCAGCCAAGACGGACTAGCGGGAGCCTACGAGCAGTACTTC.

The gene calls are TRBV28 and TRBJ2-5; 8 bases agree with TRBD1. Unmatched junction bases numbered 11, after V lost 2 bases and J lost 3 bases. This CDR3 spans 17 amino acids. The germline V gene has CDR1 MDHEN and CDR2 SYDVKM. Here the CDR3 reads CASSLRSSRGREETQYF. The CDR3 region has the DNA TGTGCCAGCAGTTTAAGGTCCAGCAGGGGGCGCGAAGAGACCCAGTACTTC.

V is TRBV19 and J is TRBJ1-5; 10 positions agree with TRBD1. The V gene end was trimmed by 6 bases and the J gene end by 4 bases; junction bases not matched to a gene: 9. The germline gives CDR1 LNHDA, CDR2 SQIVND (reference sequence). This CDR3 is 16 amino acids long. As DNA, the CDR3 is TGTGCCAGTAGCCTAGGACAGGGGGGACGGAATCAGCCCCAGCATTTT. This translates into CASSLGQGGRNQPQHF.

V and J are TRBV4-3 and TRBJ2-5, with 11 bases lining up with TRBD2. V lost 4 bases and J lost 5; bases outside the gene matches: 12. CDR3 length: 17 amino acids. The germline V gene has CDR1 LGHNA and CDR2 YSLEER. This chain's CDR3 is CASSPGSIAGGPETQYF. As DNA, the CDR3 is TGCGCCAGCAGCCCCGGCTCCATAGCGGGAGGGCCGGAGACCCAGTACTTC.

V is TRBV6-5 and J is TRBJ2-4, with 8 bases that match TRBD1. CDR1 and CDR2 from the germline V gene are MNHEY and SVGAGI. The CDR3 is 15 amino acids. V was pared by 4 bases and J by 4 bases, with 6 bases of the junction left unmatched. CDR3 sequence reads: CASSLDRDRKNIQYF. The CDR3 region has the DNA TGTGCCAGCAGTTTGGATCGGGACAGGAAAAACATTCAGTACTTC.

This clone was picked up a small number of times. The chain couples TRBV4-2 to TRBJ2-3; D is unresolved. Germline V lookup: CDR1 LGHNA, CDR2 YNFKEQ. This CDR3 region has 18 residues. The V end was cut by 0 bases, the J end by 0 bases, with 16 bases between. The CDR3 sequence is CASSQDMIGQTSTDTQYF. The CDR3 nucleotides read TGTGCCAGCAGCCAAGATATGATTGGCCAGACTAGCACAGATACGCAGTATTTT.

DNA of the CDR3: TGTGCCATCAGTGAGGCAGGGGGCGATGAGCAGTTCTTC. This sequence encodes CAISEAGGDEQFF. The chain joins TRBV10-3 to TRBJ2-1; TRBD1 aligns across 8 bases. The CDR3 runs to 13 residues. CDR1 ENHRY and CDR2 SYGVKD come from the germline V gene. Trimming at V came to 2 bases and at J to 8 bases, leaving 2 bases not matched to a gene.

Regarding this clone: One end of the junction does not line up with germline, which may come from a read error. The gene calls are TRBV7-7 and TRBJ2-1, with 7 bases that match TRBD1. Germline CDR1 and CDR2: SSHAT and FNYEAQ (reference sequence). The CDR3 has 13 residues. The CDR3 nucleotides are TGTGCTAGCAGTCTGACAGGGATTGATGAGCAGTTCTTC. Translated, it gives CASSLTGIDEQFF.

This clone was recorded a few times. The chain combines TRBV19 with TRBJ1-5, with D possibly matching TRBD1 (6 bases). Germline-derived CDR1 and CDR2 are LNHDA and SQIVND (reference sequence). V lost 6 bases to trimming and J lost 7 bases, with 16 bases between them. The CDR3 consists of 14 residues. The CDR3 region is CASSFLGGEQPQHF. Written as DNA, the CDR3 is TGTGCCAGTAGCTTCCTAGGGGGGGAACAGCCCCAGCATTTT.

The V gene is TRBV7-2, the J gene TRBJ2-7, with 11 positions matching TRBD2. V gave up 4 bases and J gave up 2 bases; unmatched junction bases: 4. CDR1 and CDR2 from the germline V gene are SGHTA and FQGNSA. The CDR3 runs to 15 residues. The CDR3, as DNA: TGTGCCAGCAGCTCGGGACTAGCGGCCACCTACGAGCAGTACTTC. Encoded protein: CASSSGLAATYEQYF.

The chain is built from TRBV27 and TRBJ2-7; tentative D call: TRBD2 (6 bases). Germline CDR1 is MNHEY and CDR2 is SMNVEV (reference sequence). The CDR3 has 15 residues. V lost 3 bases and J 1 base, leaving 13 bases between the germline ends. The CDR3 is CASSFGTGGSYEQYF. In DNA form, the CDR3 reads TGTGCCAGCAGTTTCGGGACTGGGGGTTCCTACGAGCAGTACTTC.

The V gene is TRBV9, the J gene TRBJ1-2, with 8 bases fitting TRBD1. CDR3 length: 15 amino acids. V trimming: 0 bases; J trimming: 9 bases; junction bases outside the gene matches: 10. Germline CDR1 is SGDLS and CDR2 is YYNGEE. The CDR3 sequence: CASSVADRELLSYTF. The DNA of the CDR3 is TGTGCCAGCAGCGTAGCGGACAGGGAGCTCCTTAGCTACACCTTC.

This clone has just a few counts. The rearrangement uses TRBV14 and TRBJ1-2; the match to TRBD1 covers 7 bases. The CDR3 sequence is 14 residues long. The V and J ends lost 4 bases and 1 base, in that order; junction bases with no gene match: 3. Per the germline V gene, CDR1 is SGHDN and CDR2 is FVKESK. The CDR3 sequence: CASSRNRGNYGYTF. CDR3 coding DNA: TGTGCCAGCAGCCGTAACAGGGGTAACTATGGCTACACCTTC.

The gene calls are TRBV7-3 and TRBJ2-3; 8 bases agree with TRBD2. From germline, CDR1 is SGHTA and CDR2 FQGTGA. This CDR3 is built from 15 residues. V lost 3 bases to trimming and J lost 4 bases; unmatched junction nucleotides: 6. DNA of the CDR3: TGTGCCAGCAGCTTCGGACTAGCCGGGGCAGATACGCAGTATTTT. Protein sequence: CASSFGLAGADTQYF.

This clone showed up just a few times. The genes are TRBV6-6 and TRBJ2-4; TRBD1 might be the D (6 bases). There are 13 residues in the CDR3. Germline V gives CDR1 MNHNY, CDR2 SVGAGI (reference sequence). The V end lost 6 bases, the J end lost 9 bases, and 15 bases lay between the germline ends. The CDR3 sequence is CASSQGTFGIQYF. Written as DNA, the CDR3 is TGTGCCAGCAGCCAGGGGACCTTTGGCATTCAGTACTTC.

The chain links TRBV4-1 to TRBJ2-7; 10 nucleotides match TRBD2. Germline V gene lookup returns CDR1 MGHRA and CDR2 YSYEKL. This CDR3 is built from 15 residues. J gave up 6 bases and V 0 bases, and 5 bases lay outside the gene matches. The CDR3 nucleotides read TGCGCCAGCAGCCAAGAAGGTAGCGGGAGGTTCGAGCAGTACTTC. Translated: CASSQEGSGRFEQYF.